Below, 5 T cell receptor beta chains from the same sample are listed, as sequenced in a study of blood T cells in healthy people across ages. The authors ran a second PCR of about 7 to 11 cycles using a sample-barcoded 5' primer and a J-beta primer mix. TCRdb recomputed calls from the 5' RACE reads with MiXCR, one row per CDR3 protein. The table has some 880,000 distinct CDR3 sequences, around 34% seen once; the top ten hold around 13%. Material: blood. The receptors stem from a man aged 18 to 30 in good health.

The chain carries TRBV27 and TRBJ2-1; TRBD2 might be the D (6 bases). V lost 2 bases and J lost 1, with 12 bases in between. Looked up from germline, CDR1 is MNHEY and CDR2 is SMNVEV (reference sequence). The CDR3 runs to 16 residues. The CDR3, as DNA: TGTGCCAGCAGTTTAAGGGACTCCCAATCCTACAATGAGCAGTTCTTC. The encoded protein is CASSLRDSQSYNEQFF.

Worth noting for this clonotype: A much larger clone sits a single nucleotide away, making a read error possible. V usage is TRBV7-9 and J usage is TRBJ2-5, with unresolved D. This CDR3 has 16 residues. The germline gives CDR1 SEHNR, CDR2 FQNEAQ (reference sequence). Trimming removed 5 bases at V and 6 bases at J, with 22 bases between. The DNA for the CDR3 is TGTGCCAGCAGCCCCCCAGGACCCGAGAGCATGAAGACCCAGTACTTC. It translates to CASSPPGPESMKTQYF.

Notes on this clonotype: It is unclear where the CDR3 begins or ends on the DNA, so no DNA is shown, and the CDR3 is as TCRdb lists it. The chain carries TRBV12-3 or TRBV12-4 and TRBJ1-1; the D call of TRBD1 is as the table states it, not checked on the DNA. A total of 15 residues make up the CDR3, ends included. The CDR3 loop is CASSFGEGVNTEAFF.

The chain carries TRBV29-1 and TRBJ2-7; the D call may be TRBD1 or TRBD2 (6 bases each). The assigned J gene may be wrong: the sequence end matches TRBJ2-5 better. The CDR3 totals 12 residues. The germline CDR1 and CDR2 sequences are SQVTM and ANQGSEA. CDR3 bases: TGCAGCTCTTCAGGGGCGGGGGAGACCCAGTACTTC. Amino acid sequence: CSSSGAGETQYF.

This clonotype has a count of ten or more. The rearrangement links TRBV20-1 to TRBJ2-5; TRBD1 is a possible D gene (5 bases). The CDR3 covers 14 residues. Germline values: CDR1 DFQATT, CDR2 SNEGSKA (reference sequence). V lost 3 bases and J 4 bases, leaving 15 bases between the germline ends. The CDR3 sequence: CSASAETAIETQYF. The CDR3 DNA is TGCAGTGCTAGTGCGGAGACAGCAATAGAGACCCAGTACTTC.